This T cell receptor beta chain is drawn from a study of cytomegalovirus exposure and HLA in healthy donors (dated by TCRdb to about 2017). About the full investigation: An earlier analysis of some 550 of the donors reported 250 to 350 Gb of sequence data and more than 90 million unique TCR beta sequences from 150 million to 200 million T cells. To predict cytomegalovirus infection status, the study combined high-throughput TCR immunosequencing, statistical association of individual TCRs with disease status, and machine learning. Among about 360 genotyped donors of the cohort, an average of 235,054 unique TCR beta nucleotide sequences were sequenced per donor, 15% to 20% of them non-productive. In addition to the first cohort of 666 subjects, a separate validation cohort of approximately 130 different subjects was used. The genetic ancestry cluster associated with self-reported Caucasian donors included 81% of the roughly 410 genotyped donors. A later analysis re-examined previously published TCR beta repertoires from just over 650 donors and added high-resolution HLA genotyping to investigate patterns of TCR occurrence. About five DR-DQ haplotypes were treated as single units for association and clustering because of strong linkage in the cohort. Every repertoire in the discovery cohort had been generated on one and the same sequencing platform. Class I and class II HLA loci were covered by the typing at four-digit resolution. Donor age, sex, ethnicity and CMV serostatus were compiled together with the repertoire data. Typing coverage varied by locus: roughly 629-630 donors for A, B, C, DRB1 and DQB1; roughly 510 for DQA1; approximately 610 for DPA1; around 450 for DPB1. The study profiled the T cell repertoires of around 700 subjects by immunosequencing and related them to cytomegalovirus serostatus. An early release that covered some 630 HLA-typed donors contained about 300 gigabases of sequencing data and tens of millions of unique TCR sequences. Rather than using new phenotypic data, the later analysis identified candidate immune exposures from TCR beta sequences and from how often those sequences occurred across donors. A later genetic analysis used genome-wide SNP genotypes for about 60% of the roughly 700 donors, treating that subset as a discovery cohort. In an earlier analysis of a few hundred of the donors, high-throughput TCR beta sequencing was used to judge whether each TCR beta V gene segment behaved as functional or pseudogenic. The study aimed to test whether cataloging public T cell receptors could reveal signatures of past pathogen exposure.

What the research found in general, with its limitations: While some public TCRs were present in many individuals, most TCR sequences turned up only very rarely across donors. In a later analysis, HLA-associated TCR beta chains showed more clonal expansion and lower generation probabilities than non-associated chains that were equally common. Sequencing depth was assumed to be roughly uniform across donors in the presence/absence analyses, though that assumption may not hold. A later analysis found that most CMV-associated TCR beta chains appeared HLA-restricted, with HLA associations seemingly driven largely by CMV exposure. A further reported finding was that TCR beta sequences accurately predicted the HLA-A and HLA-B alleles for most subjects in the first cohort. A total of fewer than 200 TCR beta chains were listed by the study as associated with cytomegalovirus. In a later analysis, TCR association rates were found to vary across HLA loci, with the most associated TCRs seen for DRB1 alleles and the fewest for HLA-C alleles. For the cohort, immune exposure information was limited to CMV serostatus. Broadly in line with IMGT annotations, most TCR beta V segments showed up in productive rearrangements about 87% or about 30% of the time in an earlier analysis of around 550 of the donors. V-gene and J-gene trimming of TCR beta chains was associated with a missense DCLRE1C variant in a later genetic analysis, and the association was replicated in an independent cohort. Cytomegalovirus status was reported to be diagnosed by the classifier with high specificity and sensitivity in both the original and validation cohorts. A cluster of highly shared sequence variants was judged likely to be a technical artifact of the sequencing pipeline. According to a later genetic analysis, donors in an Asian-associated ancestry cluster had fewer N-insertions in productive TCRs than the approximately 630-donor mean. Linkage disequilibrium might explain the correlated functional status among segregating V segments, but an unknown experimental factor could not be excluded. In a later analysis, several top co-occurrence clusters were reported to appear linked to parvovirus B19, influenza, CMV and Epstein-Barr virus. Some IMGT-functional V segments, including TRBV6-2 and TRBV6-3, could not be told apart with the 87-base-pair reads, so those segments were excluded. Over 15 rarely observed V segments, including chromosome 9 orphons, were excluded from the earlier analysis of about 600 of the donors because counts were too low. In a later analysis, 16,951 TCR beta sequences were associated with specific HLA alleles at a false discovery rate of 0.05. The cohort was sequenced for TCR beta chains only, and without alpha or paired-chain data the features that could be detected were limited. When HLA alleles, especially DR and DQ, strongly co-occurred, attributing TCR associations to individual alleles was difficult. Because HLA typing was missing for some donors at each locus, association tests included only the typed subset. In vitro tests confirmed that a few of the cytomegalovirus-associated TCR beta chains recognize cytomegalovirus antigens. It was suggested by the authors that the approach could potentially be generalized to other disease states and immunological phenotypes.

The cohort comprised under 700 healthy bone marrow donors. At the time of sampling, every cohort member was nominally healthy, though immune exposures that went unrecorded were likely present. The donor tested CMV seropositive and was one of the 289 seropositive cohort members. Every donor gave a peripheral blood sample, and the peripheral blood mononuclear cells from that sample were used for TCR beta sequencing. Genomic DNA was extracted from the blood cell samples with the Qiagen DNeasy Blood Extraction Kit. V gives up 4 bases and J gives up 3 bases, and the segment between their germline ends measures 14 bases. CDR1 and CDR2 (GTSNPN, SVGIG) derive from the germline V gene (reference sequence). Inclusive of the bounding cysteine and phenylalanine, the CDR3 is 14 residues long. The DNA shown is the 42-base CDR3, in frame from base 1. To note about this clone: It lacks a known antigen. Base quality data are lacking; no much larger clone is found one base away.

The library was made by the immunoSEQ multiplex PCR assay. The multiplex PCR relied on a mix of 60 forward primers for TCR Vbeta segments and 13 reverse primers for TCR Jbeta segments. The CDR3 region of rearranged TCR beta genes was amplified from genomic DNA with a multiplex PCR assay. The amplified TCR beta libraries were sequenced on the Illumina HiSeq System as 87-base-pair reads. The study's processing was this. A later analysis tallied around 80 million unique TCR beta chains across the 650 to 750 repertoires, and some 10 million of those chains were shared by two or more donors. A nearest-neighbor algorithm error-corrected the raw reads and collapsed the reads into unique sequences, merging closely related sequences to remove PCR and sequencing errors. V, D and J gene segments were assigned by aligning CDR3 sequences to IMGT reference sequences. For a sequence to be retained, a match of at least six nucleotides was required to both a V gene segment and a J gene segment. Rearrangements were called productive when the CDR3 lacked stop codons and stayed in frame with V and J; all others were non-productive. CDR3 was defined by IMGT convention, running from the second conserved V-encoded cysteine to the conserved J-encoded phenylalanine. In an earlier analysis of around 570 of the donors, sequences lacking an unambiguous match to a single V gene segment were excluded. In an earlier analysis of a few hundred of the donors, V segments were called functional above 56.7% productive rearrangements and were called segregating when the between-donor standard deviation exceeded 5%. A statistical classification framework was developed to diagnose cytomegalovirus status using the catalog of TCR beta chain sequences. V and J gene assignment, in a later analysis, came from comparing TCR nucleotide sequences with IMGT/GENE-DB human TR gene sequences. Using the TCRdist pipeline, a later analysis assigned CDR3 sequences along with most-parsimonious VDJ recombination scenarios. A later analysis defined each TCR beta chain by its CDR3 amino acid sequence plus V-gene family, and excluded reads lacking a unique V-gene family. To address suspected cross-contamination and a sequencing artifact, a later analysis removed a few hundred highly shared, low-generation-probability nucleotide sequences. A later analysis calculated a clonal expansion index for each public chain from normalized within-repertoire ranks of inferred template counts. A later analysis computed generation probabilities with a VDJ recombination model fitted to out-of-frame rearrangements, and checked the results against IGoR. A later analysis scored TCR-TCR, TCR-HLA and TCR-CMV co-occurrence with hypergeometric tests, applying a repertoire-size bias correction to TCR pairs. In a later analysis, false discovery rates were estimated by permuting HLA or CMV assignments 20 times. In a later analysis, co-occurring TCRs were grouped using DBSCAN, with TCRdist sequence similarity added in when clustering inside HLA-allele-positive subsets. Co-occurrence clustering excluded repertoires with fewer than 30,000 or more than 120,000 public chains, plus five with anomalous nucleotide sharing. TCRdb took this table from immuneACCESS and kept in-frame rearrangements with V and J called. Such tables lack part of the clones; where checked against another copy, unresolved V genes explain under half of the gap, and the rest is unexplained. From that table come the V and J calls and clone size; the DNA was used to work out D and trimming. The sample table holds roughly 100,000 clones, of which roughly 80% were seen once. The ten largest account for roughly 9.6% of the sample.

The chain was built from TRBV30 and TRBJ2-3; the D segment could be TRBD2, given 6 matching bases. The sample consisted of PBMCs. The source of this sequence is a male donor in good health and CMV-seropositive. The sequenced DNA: TGTGCCTGGACCCCACGGGGGAGGACAGATACGCAGTATTTT. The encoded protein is CAWTPRGRTDTQYF.